This TCR beta chain stems from a study of T cell changes during pregnancy in multiple sclerosis. The data were produced by immunoSEQ multiplex PCR, yet TCRdb's version contains in-frame clones alone and is incomplete. The table lists about 17,000 clones, around 90% of them singletons. The source of this sequence is a female donor in good health, enrolled as a control in a pregnancy study. Sample: CD8+ T cells from peripheral blood mononuclear cells, taken after pregnancy.

The CDR3 DNA reads TGCGCCAGCAACGACTGGGGGGGAAGGGGTTCTGGGGCCAACGTCCTGACTTTC. Translating it yields CASNDWGGRGSGANVLTF. The chain recombines TRBV5-1 with TRBJ2-6; 7 nucleotides line up with TRBD2. The CDR3 sequence is 18 residues long. The germline CDR1 and CDR2 sequences are SGHRS and YFSETQ. Trimming at V came to 6 bases and at J to 1 base, leaving 13 bases not matched to a gene.